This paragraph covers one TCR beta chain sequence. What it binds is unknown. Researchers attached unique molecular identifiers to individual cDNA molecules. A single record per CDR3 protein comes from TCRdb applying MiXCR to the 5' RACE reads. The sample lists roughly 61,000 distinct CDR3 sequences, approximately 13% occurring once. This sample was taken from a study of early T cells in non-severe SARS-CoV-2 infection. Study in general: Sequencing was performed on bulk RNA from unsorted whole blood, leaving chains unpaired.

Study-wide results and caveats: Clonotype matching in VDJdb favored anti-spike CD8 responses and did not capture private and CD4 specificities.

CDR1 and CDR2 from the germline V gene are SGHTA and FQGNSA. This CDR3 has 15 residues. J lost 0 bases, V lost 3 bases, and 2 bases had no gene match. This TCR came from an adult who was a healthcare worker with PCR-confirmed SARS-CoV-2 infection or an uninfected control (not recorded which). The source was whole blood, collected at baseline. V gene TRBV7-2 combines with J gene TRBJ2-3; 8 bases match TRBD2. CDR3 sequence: CASSFSGASTDTQYF. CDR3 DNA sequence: TGTGCCAGCAGCTTTAGCGGGGCTAGCACAGATACGCAGTATTTT.